These 4 T cell receptor beta chains were all obtained from the same sample, sequenced in a study of blood T cells in healthy people across ages. A second roughly 6 to 11 cycle PCR used barcoded and J-beta primers. TCRdb ran MiXCR on the 5' RACE reads and lists one entry per CDR3 protein. This sample has fewer than 2 million distinct CDR3 sequences, with about two fifths found just once. The sequenced material came from blood. Receptors were obtained from a human donor in good health.

This chain connects TRBV15 to TRBJ2-5, with a tentative D call TRBD1 (6 bases). The CDR3 totals 15 residues. Trimming pared 5 bases from V and 5 bases from J, leaving 18 bases between. Germline assignment: CDR1 LNHNV and CDR2 YYDKDF (reference sequence). The CDR3 spells CATSLETGHLETQYF. In DNA, the CDR3 is TGTGCCACCAGCCTTGAGACAGGACACTTGGAGACCCAGTACTTC.

The CDR3 DNA is TGTGCCAGCAGCCTTCGACAGCCAACCAACACTGAAGCTTTCTTT. This sequence encodes CASSLRQPTNTEAFF. V usage is TRBV4-2 and J usage is TRBJ1-1; tentatively, D is TRBD1 (5 bases). CDR1 is LGHNA, CDR2 YNFKEQ, per germline. This CDR3 region has 15 residues. V gave up 4 bases and J gave up 2 bases, with 14 bases separating them.

CDR3 nucleotides: TGTGCCAGCATGAGACTAGCGGGGACAGAGACCCAGTACTTC. This gives the protein CASMRLAGTETQYF. The chain uses TRBV7-2 and TRBJ2-5, with 11 bases matching TRBD2. After removal of 7 bases from V and 4 bases from J, the junction contained 5 bases not matched to a gene. The CDR3 has 14 residues. CDR1 and CDR2 (germline): SGHTA, FQGNSA.

There are a few counts of this clonotype. V is TRBV20-1 and J is TRBJ2-5; D could derive from TRBD1 or TRBD2 (5 bases each). V gave up 7 bases and J gave up 11 bases, with 20 bases separating them. The CDR3 consists of 12 residues. The germline V gene has CDR1 DFQATT and CDR2 SNEGSKA (reference sequence). CDR3 sequence: CSVRDPRDEQYF. The CDR3, as DNA: TGCAGTGTCCGGGACCCCCGGGATGAGCAGTACTTC.